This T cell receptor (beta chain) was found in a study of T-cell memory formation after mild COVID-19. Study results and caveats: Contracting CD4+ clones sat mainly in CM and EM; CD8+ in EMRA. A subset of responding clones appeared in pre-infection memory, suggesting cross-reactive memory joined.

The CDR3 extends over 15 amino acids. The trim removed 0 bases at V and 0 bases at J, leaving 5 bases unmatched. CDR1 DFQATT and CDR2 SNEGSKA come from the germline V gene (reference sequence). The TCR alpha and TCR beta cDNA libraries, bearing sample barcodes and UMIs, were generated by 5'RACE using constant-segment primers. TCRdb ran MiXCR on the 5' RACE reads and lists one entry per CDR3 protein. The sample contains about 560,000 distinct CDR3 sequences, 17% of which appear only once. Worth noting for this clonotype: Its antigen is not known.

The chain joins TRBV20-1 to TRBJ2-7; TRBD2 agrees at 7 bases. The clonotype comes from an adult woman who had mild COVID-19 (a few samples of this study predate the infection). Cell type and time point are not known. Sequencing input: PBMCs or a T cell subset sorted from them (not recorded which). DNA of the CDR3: TGCAGTGCTAGAGACCCCCGCGGGAGCTCCTACGAGCAGTACTTC. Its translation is CSARDPRGSSYEQYF.